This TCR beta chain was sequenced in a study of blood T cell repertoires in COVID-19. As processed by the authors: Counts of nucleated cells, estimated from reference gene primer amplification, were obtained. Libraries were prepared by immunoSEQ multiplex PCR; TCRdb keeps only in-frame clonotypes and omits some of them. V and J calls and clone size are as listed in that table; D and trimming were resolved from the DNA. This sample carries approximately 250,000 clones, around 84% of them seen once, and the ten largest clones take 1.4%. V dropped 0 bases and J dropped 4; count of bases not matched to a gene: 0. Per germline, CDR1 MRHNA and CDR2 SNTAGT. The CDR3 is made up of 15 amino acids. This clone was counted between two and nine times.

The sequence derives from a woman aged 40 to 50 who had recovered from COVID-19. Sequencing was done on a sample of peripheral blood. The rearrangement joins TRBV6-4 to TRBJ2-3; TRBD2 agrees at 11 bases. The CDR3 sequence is CASSDSSGGADTQYF. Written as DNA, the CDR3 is TGTGCCAGCAGTGACTCTAGCGGGGGGGCAGATACGCAGTATTTT.